This TCR beta chain was captured in a study of control samples from healthy donors and cancer patients. The table came from immunoSEQ multiplex PCR; TCRdb's copy has only in-frame clones and leaves some out. The sample lists some 170,000 clones; roughly 94% were seen once. CDR1 LGHNA and CDR2 YSLEER come from the germline V gene. Trimming took 1 base from V and 4 from J, leaving 10 bases between them. This CDR3 has 14 amino acids. What was sequenced was PBMCs. The chain recombines TRBV4-3 with TRBJ1-2; tentatively, D is TRBD1 (6 bases). This receptor was obtained from a man in his 60s with colorectal cancer. CDR3 sequence (DNA): TGCGCCAGCAGCCAAGTCAGGGGAGGCTATGGCTACACCTTC. This codes for CASSQVRGGYGYTF.